This entry concerns a single T cell receptor beta chain. These data originate in a study of T cell responses to AZD1222 COVID-19 vaccine. Data came from immunoSEQ multiplex PCR; TCRdb stores just in-frame clones and leaves some out. The data contain under 95,000 clones, roughly 90% of them singletons. The CDR3 totals 14 residues. V was shortened by 7 bases and J by 2 bases, with 14 bases between the two germline ends. Germline V gives CDR1 SGHRS, CDR2 YFSETQ. Sequenced here: peripheral blood, sampled 28 days after the second AZD1222 dose. The chain links TRBV5-1 to TRBJ2-3, with a possible D match to TRBD2 (7 bases). The sequence was obtained from an adult who received the AZD1222 COVID-19 vaccine. The CDR3 nucleotides read TGCGCCAGCTCGGGGGGCGCCCTCACAGATACGCAGTATTTT. Protein product: CASSGGALTDTQYF.